This TCR beta chain comes out of a study of T cell repertoires in cytomegalovirus infection. Study summary: It can be stated that public TCR beta signatures indicated CMV infection as well as a matching HLA type.

The study's findings and limits: The ex vivo response was dominated by HLA-C-restricted CMV-specific TCR beta clonotypes. Adding up the frequency of public TCR beta families identified people who carried CMV plus the relevant HLA.

TCRdb used MiXCR to reprocess the reads, holding one entry per CDR3 protein. The sample has about 180,000 distinct CDR3 sequences; about an eighth are singletons. A note on this clonotype: Its antigen remains unknown.

The germline V gene has CDR1 MNHEY and CDR2 SVGEGT. The germline V and J ends were trimmed by 4 bases and 7 bases, with 14 bases remaining between them. The CDR3 has 13 residues. This sequence originates from a human donor in good health (CMV status not recorded). Some clones in this sample may be carry-over from other donors' samples. Material: PBMCs. The rearrangement joins TRBV6-2 or TRBV6-3 to TRBJ2-7; D might be TRBD2 (5 bases). The CDR3, as DNA: TGTGCCAGCAGTTCCATGATTACGGGGGAGCAGTACTTC. It codes for CASSSMITGEQYF.